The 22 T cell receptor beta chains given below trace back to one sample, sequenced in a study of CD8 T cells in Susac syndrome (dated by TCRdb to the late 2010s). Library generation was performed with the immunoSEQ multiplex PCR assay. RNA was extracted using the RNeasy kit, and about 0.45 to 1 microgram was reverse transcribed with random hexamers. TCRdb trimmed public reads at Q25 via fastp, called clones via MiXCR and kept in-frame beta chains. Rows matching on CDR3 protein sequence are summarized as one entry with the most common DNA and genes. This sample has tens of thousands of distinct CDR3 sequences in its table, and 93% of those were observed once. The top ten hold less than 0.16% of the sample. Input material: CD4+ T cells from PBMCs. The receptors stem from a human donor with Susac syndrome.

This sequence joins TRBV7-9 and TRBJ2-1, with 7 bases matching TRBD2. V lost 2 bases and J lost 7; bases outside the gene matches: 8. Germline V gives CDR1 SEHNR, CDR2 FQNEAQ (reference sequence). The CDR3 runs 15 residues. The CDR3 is CASSLSGTVRNEQFF. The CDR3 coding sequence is TGTGCCAGCAGCTTAAGCGGGACCGTAAGGAATGAGCAGTTCTTC.

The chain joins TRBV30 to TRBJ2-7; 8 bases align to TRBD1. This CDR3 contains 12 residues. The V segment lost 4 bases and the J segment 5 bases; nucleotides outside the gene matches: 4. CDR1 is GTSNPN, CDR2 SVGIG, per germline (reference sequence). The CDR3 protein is CAWKPGGHEQYF. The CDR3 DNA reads TGTGCCTGGAAACCAGGGGGCCACGAGCAGTACTTC.

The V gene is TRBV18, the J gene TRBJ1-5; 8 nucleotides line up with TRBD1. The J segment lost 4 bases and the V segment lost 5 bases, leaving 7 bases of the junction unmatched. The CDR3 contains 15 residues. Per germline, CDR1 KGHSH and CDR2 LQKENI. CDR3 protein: CASSADRGQNQPQHF. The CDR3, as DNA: TGTGCCAGCTCAGCCGACAGGGGTCAAAATCAGCCCCAGCATTTT.

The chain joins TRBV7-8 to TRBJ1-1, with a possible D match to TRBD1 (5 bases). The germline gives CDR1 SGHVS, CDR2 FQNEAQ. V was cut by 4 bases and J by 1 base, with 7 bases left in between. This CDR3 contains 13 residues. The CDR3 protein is CASSSGRNTEAFF. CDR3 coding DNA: TGTGCCAGCAGCTCAGGGAGGAACACTGAAGCTTTCTTT.

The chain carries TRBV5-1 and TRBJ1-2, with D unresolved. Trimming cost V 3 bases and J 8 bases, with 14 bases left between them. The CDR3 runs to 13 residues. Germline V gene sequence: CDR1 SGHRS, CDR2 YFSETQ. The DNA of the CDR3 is TGCGCCAGCAGCTCCGGGCCCCTCGGGGGCTACACCTTC. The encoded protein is CASSSGPLGGYTF. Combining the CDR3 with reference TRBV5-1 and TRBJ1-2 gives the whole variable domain KAGVTQTPRYLIKTRGQQVTLSCSPISGHRSVSWYQQTPGQGLQFLFEYFSETQRNKGNFPGRFSGRQFSNSRSEMNVSTLELGDSALYLCASSSGPLGGYTFGSGTRLTVV.

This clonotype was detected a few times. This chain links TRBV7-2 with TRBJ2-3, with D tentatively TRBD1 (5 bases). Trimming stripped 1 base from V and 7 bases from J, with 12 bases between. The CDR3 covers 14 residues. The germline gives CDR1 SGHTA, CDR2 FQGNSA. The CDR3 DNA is TGTGCCAGCAGCTTAGGCAGGGAACGGAATACGCAGTATTTT. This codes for CASSLGRERNTQYF. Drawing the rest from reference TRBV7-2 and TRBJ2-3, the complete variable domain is GAGVSQSPSNKVTEKGKDVELRCDPISGHTALYWYRQSLGQGLEFLIYFQGNSAPDKSGLPSDRFSAERTGGSVSTLTIQRTQQEDSAVYLCASSLGRERNTQYFGPGTRLTVL.

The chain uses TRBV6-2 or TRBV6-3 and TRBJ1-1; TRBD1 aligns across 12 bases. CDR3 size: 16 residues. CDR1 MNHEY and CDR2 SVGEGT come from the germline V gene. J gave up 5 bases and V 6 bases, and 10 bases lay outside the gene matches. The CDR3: CASRPRGTGGRTEAFF. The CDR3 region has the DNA TGTGCCAGCAGACCAAGGGGGACAGGGGGCAGGACTGAAGCTTTCTTT.

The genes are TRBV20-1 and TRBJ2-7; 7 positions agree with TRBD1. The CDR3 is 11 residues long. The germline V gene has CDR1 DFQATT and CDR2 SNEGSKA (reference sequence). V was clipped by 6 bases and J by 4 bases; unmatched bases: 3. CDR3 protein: CSAPDRYEQYF. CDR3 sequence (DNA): TGCAGTGCCCCGGACAGGTACGAGCAGTACTTC.

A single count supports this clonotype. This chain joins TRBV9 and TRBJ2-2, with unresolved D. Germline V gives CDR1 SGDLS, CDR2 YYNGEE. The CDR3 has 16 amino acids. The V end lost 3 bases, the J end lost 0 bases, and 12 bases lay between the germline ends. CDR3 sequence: CASSATQLANTGELFF. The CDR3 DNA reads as TGTGCCAGCAGCGCGACACAACTCGCGAACACCGGGGAGCTGTTTTTT.

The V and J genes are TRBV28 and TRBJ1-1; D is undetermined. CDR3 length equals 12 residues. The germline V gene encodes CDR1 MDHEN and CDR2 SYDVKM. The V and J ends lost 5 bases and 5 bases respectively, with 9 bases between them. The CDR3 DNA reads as TGTGCCAGCAGTCCTAGGGTAACTGAAGCTTTCTTT. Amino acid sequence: CASSPRVTEAFF. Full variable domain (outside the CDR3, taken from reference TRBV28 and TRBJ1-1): DVKVTQSSRYLVKRTGEKVFLECVQDMDHENMFWYRQDPGLGLRLIYFSYDVKMKEKGDIPEGYSVSREKKERFSLILESASTNQTSMYLCASSPRVTEAFFGQGTRLTVV.

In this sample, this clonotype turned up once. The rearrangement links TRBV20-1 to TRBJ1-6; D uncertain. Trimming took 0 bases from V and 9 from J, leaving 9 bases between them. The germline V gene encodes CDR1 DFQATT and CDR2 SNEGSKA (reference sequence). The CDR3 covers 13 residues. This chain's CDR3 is CSARDTGSSPLHF. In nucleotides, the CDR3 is TGCAGTGCTAGAGATACCGGGTCTTCACCCCTCCACTTT.

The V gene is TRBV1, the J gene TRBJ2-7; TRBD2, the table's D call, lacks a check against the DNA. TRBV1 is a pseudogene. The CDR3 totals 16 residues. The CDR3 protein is CTGGMDRASGSYEQYF. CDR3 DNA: TGCACCGGCGGAATGGATCGGGCTAGCGGCTCCTACGAGCAGTACTTC.

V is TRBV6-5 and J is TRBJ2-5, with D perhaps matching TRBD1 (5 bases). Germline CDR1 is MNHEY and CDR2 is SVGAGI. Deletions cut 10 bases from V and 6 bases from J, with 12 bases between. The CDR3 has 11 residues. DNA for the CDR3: TGTGCCACCCAGGGCGTGCAGACCCAGTACTTC. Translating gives CATQGVQTQYF.

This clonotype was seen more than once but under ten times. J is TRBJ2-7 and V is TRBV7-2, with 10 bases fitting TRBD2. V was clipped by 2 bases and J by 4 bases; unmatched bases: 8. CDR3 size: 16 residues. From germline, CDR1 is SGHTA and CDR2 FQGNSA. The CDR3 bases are TGTGCCAGCAGCTTACCGAGGGCTAGCGGGAGTTACGAGCAGTACTTC. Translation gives CASSLPRASGSYEQYF.

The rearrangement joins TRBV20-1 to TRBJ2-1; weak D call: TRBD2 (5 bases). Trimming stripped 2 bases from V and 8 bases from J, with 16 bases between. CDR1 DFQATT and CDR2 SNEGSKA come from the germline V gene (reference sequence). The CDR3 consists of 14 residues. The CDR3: CSARSPGSNHEQFF. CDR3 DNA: TGCAGTGCTAGAAGTCCGGGGAGTAACCATGAGCAGTTCTTC.

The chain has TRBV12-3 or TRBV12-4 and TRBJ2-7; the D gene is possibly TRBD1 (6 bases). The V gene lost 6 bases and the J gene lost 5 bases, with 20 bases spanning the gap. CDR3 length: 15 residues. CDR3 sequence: CASSTYPGRGNEQYF. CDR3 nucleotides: TGTGCCAGCAGCACGTATCCGGGCAGGGGCAACGAGCAGTACTTC.

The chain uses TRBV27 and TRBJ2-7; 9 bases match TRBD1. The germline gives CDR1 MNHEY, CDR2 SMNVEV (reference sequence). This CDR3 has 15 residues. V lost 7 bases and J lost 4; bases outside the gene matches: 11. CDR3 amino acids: CASTCWDRALYEQYF. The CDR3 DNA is TGTGCCAGCACTTGCTGGGACAGGGCTTTGTACGAGCAGTACTTC.

CDR3 amino acids: CAISEGSTGPRSLHF. CDR3 nucleotides: TGTGCCATCAGTGAGGGGTCGACAGGGCCTCGGTCCCTCCACTTT. The chain uses TRBV10-3 and TRBJ1-6, with 7 bases matching TRBD1. V dropped 2 bases and J dropped 14; count of bases not matched to a gene: 12. CDR3 size: 15 residues. Germline CDR1 and CDR2: ENHRY and SYGVKD.

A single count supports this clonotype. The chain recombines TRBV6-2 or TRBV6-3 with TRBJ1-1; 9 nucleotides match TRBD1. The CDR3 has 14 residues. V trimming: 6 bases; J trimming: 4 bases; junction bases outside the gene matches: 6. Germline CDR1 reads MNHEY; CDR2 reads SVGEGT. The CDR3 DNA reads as TGTGCCAGCAGAGCGAGGACAGGGGCCACTGAAGCTTTCTTT. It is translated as CASRARTGATEAFF.

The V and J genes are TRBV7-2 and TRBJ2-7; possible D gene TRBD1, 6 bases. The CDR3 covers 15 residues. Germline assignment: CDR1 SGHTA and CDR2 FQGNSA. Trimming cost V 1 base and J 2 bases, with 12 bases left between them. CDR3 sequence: CASSLGDPGAYEQYF. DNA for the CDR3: TGTGCCAGCAGCTTAGGAGACCCAGGGGCCTACGAGCAGTACTTC.

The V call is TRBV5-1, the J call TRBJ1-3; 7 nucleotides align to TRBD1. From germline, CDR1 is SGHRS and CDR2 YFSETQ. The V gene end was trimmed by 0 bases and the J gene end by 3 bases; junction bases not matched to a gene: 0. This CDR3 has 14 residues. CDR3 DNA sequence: TGCGCCAGCAGCTTGGGGGACAGTGGAAACACCATATATTTT. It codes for CASSLGDSGNTIYF.

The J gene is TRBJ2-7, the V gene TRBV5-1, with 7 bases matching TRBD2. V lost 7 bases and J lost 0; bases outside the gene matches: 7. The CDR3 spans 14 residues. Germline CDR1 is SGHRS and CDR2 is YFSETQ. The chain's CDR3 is CASSTGGFSYEQYF. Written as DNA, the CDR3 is TGCGCCAGCTCGACCGGGGGGTTCTCCTACGAGCAGTACTTC.